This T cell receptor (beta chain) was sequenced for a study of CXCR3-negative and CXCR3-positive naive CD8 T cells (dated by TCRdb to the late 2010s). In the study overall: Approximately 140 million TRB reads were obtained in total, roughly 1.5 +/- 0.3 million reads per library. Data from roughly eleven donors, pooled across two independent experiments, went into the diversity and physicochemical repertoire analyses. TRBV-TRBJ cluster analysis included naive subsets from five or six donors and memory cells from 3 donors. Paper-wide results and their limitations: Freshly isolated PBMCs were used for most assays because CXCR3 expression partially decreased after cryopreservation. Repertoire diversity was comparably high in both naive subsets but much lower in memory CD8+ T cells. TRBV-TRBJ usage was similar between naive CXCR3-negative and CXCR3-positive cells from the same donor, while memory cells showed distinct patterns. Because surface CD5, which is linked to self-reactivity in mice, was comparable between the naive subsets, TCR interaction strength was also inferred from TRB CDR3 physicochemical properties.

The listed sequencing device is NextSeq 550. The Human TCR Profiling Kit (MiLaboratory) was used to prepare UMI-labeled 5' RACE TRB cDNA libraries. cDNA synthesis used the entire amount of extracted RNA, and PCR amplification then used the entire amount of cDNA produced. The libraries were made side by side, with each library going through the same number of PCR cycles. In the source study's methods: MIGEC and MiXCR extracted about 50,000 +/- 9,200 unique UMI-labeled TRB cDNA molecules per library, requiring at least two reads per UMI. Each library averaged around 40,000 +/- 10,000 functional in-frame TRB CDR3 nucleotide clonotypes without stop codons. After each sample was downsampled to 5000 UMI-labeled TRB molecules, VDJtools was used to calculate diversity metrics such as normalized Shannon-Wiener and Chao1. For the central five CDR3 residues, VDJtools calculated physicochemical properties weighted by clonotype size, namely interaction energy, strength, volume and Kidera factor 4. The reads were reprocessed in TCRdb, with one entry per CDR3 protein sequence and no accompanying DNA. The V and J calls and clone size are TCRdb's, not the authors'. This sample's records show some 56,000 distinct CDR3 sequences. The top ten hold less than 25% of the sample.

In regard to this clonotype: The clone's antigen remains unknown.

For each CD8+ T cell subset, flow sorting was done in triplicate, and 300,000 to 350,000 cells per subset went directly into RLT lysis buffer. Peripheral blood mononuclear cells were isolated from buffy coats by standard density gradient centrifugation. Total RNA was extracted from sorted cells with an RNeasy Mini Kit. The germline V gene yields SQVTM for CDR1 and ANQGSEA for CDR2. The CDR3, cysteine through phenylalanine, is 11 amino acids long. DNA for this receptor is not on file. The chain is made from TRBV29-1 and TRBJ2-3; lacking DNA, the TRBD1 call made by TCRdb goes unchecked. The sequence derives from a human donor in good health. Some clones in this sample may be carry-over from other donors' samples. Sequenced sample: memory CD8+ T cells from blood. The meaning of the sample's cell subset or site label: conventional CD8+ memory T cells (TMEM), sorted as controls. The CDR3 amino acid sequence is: CSAPRADTQYF.